A selection of T cell receptor beta chains follows, all from one sample in a study of STAT5B mutations in CD4+ large granular lymphocyte leukemia. Sequenced by immunoSEQ multiplex PCR; TCRdb stores in-frame clones only, minus some. Of 5,500 to 6,000 clones listed, 60% to 85% were seen once; the top ten hold approximately 58%. Material for sequencing was PBMCs. The receptors shown here come from an elderly man with CD4+ T-cell large granular lymphocyte leukemia. Both conserved end residues are part of each CDR3. Fields, in order: D gene, clone size, V gene, CDR3 length, J gene, CDR3 DNA, CDR3 protein. A D gene is named only where the DNA matches it firmly. Clone size is not always given. Where it is, it says once, few, many or a class for expanded clones.

-,-,TRBV9,14,TRBJ2-7,TGTGCCAGCAGCGTAGGTGGGAGCTCCTACGAGCAGTACTTC,CASSVGGSSYEQYF
-,once,TRBV13,17,TRBJ2-3,TGTGCCAGCAGCTCGAAGTTGGGGGGGGCTCTAGGAGATACGCAGTATTTT,CASSSKLGGALGDTQYF
TRBD2,-,TRBV6-1,15,TRBJ2-7,TGTGCCAGCAGCCTGGGGGGGACCCTGGTTCCCGAGCAGTACTTC,CASSLGGTLVPEQYF
-,-,TRBV30,12,TRBJ1-3,TGTGCCTGGAAGAAAGGGGGAAACACCATATATTTT,CAWKKGGNTIYF
-,-,TRBV9,14,TRBJ2-1,TGTGCCAGCAGCCCCGCTCAGAGACGGAATGAGCAGTTCTTC,CASSPAQRRNEQFF
-,-,TRBV5-6,15,TRBJ2-7,TGTGCCAGCAGCGGCGGGACGGACCCTCCCTACGAGCAGTACTTC,CASSGGTDPPYEQYF
-,-,TRBV10-2,16,TRBJ1-5,TGCGCCACCCGTGAGAAGGGGCAATTGAGCAATCAGCCCCAGCATTTT,CATREKGQLSNQPQHF
-,few,TRBV2,13,TRBJ2-1,TGTGCCAGCAGAGACCTCTTTGACAATGAGCAGTTCTTC,CASRDLFDNEQFF
TRBD1,few,TRBV10-1,16,TRBJ1-6,TGCGCCAGCAGTGACACCCCCGGGACAGGGGCTTCACCCCTCCACTTT,CASSDTPGTGASPLHF
-,-,TRBV29-1,11,TRBJ1-2,TGCAGCGTTGGACGGAGCTATGGCTACACCTTC,CSVGRSYGYTF
-,large,TRBV29-1,13,TRBJ1-2,TGCAGCGTTGTTGCGTTAGCTAACTATGGCTACACCTTC,CSVVALANYGYTF
TRBD2,-,TRBV4-2,17,TRBJ2-5,TGTGCCAGCAGCCAAGATTCTCTAGCGGGTAGTAGAGAGACCCAGTACTTC,CASSQDSLAGSRETQYF
TRBD1,-,TRBV9,16,TRBJ1-2,TGTGCCAGCAGCGGTGACAGGGTTGACTTTAACTATGGCTACACCTTC,CASSGDRVDFNYGYTF
TRBD1,-,TRBV6-5,14,TRBJ2-7,TGTGCCAGCAGTTACTCGGGACAGGGGCGGGAGCAGTACTTC,CASSYSGQGREQYF
-,-,TRBV6-5,12,TRBJ2-7,TGTGCCAGCAGCCCCGGGGGAAGTGAGCAGTACTTC,CASSPGGSEQYF
-,-,TRBV7-2,15,TRBJ1-1,TGTGCCAGCAGCTTTTCCACGACTTCGAACACTGAAGCTTTCTTT,CASSFSTTSNTEAFF
TRBD1,-,TRBV5-1,14,TRBJ2-5,TGCGCCAGCAGCTTAATGGGACAGCAAGAGACCCAGTACTTC,CASSLMGQQETQYF
TRBD2,-,TRBV9,19,TRBJ2-1,TGTGCCAGCAGCCGGACTAGAGATGGCGTGGTGAGCTCCTACAATGAGCAGTTCTTC,CASSRTRDGVVSSYNEQFF
-,-,TRBV15,14,TRBJ2-3,TGTGCCACCAGCAGAGTTCGGGGCATGGATACGCAGTATTTT,CATSRVRGMDTQYF
-,few,TRBV4-1,14,TRBJ1-5,TGCGCCAGCAGCCAAGAAGAGGGGATTCGACTCCAGCATTTT,CASSQEEGIRLQHF
TRBD1,-,TRBV10-3,15,TRBJ2-2,TGTGCCATCAACCCTACCGGGACAGGGGCTGGGGAGCTGTTTTTT,CAINPTGTGAGELFF
-,few,TRBV10-3,15,TRBJ2-3,TGTGCCATCAGTGAGAACGGACGGGGCACAGATACGCAGTATTTT,CAISENGRGTDTQYF
TRBD1,-,TRBV9,13,TRBJ1-1,TGTGCCAGCAGCTCTCACAGGGGGACTGAAGCTTTCTTT,CASSSHRGTEAFF
TRBD1,-,TRBV11-2,15,TRBJ1-3,TGTGCCAGCAGCTTGGGGACAGCCTCTGGAAACACCATATATTTT,CASSLGTASGNTIYF
TRBD1,-,TRBV2,15,TRBJ2-3,TGTGCCACCTATGACAGGGTAACCGTGGCAGATACGCAGTATTTT,CATYDRVTVADTQYF
-,-,TRBV5-6,14,TRBJ1-5,TGTGCCAGCAGCTTGGACGGTAGCAATCAGCCCCAGCATTTT,CASSLDGSNQPQHF